This TCR beta chain was recorded in a study of blood T cells in healthy people across ages. Worth noting for this clonotype: Its antigen is not known.

General observations from the study: Unknown CMV status may confound age-related changes in expanded clones. It was found that TCR beta diversity correlated strongly with the percentage of naive T cells. Long-lived donors had more naive CD4+ cells and higher diversity than aged donors.

The CDR3 loop spans 16 amino acids. V lost 5 bases and J lost 4, with 18 bases in between. CDR1 and CDR2 (germline): KGHSH, LQKENI. A sample-barcoded 5' primer and a J-beta primer mix were used in a second PCR of about 7 to 11 cycles. Each CDR3 protein gets one entry after TCRdb re-called the 5' RACE reads with MiXCR. Seen here are 1.5 million to 2 million distinct CDR3 sequences, 28% observed once, and the top ten hold roughly 8%. Isolating PBMCs gave at least 6.5 million of these cells per sample. V gene TRBV18 combines with J gene TRBJ1-5, with D uncertain. This clonotype originated in a woman in her thirties in good health. Sequencing was performed on blood. CDR3: CASSVIETAKNQPQHF. The CDR3 coding sequence is TGTGCCAGCTCAGTGATAGAGACGGCGAAAAATCAGCCCCAGCATTTT. The whole variable domain, remainder taken from reference TRBV18 and TRBJ1-5, is NAGVMQNPRHLVRRRGQEARLRCSPMKGHSHVYWYRQLPEEGLKFMVYLQKENIIDESGMPKERFSAEFPKEGPSILRIQQVVRGDSAAYFCASSVIETAKNQPQHFGDGTRLSIL.